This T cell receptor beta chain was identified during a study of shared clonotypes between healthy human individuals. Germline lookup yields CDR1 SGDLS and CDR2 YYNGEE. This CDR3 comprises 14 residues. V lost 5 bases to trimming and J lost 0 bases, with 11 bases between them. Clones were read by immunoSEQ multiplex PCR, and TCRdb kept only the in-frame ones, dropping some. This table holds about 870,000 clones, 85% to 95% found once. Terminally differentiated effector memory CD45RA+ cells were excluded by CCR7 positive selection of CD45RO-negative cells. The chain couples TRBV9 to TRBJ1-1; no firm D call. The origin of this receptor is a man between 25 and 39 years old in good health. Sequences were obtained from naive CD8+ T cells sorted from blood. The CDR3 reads CASRNDTMNTEAFF. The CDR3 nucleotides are TGTGCCAGCAGAAATGACACGATGAACACTGAAGCTTTCTTT.